The 24 T cell receptor beta chains below come from one sample, sequenced in a study of graft-versus-host responses after intestinal transplantation. No antigen has been identified for these receptors. Repertoires were generated with immunoSEQ multiplex PCR, while TCRdb's copy carries only in-frame clones and drops some. This sample carries tens of thousands of clones, 91% of them seen once, and the ten largest clones take under 0.55%. This specimen was unstimulated CD8+ T cells sorted from spleen or lymph node cells, taken before intestinal transplant. These receptors originate from a human donor who received an intestinal transplant.

V usage is TRBV7-6 and J usage is TRBJ1-1, with TRBD1 as a possible D gene (5 bases). CDR3 length: 15 residues. CDR1 is SGHVS, CDR2 FNYEAQ, per germline. Trimming left V 0 bases short and J 6 bases short, with 14 bases between. This CDR3 is CASSLAAGDHAEAFF. Written as DNA, the CDR3 is TGTGCCAGCAGCTTAGCCGCGGGGGACCACGCTGAAGCTTTCTTT. The full variable domain, in which reference TRBV7-6 and TRBJ1-1 provide the parts outside the CDR3, is GAGVSQSPRYKVTKRGQDVALRCDPISGHVSLYWYRQALGQGPEFLTYFNYEAQQDKSGLPNDRFSAERPEGSISTLTIQRTEQRDSAMYRCASSLAAGDHAEAFFGQGTRLTVV.

The chain has TRBV7-8 and TRBJ2-1; 13 bases agree with TRBD2. Trimming cost V 5 bases and J 4 bases; bases outside gene matches: 5. From germline, CDR1 is SGHVS and CDR2 FQNEAQ. The CDR3 extends over 16 amino acids. CDR3 sequence reads: CASSRGLAGSYNEQFF. CDR3 DNA sequence: TGTGCCAGCAGCCGGGGACTAGCGGGGTCGTACAATGAGCAGTTCTTC.

V gene TRBV7-6 combines with J gene TRBJ1-1; maybe TRBD1 (5 bases). V was clipped by 5 bases and J by 4 bases, with 14 bases between them. Germline-derived CDR1 and CDR2 are SGHVS and FNYEAQ. CDR3 length equals 14 residues. The CDR3, as DNA: TGTGCCAGCAGCCCTCAGGGTGGCGGCACTGAAGCTTTCTTT. As protein: CASSPQGGGTEAFF. The variable domain in full, with the rest retrieved from reference TRBV7-6 and TRBJ1-1, is GAGVSQSPRYKVTKRGQDVALRCDPISGHVSLYWYRQALGQGPEFLTYFNYEAQQDKSGLPNDRFSAERPEGSISTLTIQRTEQRDSAMYRCASSPQGGGTEAFFGQGTRLTVV.

The chain joins TRBV9 to TRBJ2-2; D ambiguous. V gave up 1 base and J gave up 1 base, with 11 bases separating them. CDR3 size: 16 residues. Germline CDR1 and CDR2: SGDLS and YYNGEE. DNA of the CDR3: TGTGCCAGCAGCGTAATTGCCAGGATGAACACCGGGGAGCTGTTTTTT. Protein: CASSVIARMNTGELFF.

The V gene is TRBV19, the J gene TRBJ2-2; D is unclear. The germline V and J ends were trimmed by 3 bases and 2 bases, with 4 bases remaining between them. The CDR3 spans 13 residues. Germline V lookup: CDR1 LNHDA, CDR2 SQIVND (reference sequence). The CDR3 coding sequence is TGTGCCAGTAGTATGTCTAACACCGGGGAGCTGTTTTTT. It yields the protein CASSMSNTGELFF.

Only a few counts were recorded for this clone. V is TRBV7-3 and J is TRBJ2-1, with D possibly being TRBD2 (6 bases). V lost 0 bases, J lost 8 bases, and 8 bases lay in between. The CDR3 covers 13 residues. The germline gives CDR1 SGHTA, CDR2 FQGTGA. The CDR3 is CASSLTGSYEQFF. CDR3 nucleotide sequence: TGTGCCAGCAGCTTAACCGGGAGCTATGAGCAGTTCTTC.

This chain joins TRBV4-1 and TRBJ2-3; D gene unclear. Trimming removed 4 bases from V and 0 bases from J, with 8 bases in between. The CDR3 contains 14 residues. Germline CDR1 MGHRA, CDR2 YSYEKL. CDR3 sequence reads: CASSRPGSTDTQYF. The CDR3 DNA is TGCGCCAGCAGCCGCCCAGGTAGCACAGATACGCAGTATTTT.

In its sample, this clone was seen once. V gene TRBV28 combines with J gene TRBJ1-1; D is perhaps TRBD1 (5 bases). The V gene's germline CDR1 is MDHEN and CDR2 SYDVKM. This CDR3 is 12 amino acids long. V was trimmed by 8 bases and J by 0 bases, leaving 7 bases between them. The CDR3 loop reads CASGGLNTEAFF. CDR3 coding DNA: TGTGCCAGCGGGGGGTTGAACACTGAAGCTTTCTTT. Filled out from reference TRBV28 and TRBJ1-1, the complete variable domain reads DVKVTQSSRYLVKRTGEKVFLECVQDMDHENMFWYRQDPGLGLRLIYFSYDVKMKEKGDIPEGYSVSREKKERFSLILESASTNQTSMYLCASGGLNTEAFFGQGTRLTVV.

The chain has TRBV14 and TRBJ2-5, with 7 bases lining up with TRBD1. The J call may be faulty, since TRBJ2-7 better matches the DNA end. Germline CDR1 reads SGHDN; CDR2 reads FVKESK. This CDR3 spans 17 amino acids. CDR3: CASSLGYRGVSSYEQYF. The CDR3 DNA reads as TGTGCCAGCAGCCTGGGCTACAGGGGAGTCTCCTCCTACGAGCAGTACTTC.

The CDR3 loop is CASSRYRGVGTDTQYF. CDR3 DNA: TGTGCCAGCAGCCGATACAGGGGGGTCGGCACAGATACGCAGTATTTT. The chain carries TRBV7-6 and TRBJ2-3; 8 positions match TRBD1. The CDR3 extends over 16 amino acids. CDR1 is SGHVS and CDR2 is FNYEAQ in the germline V gene. After removal of 5 bases from V and 1 base from J, the junction contained 8 bases not matched to a gene.

The CDR3 loop is CASSWREGAQPQHF. CDR3 coding DNA: TGTGCCAGCAGTTGGAGGGAGGGCGCTCAGCCCCAGCATTTT. V is TRBV27 and J is TRBJ1-5; D call uncertain. Trimming removed 4 bases from V and 6 bases from J, with 13 bases in between. The CDR3 consists of 14 residues. CDR1 and CDR2 from the germline V gene are MNHEY and SMNVEV (reference sequence).

V is TRBV6-5 and J is TRBJ2-5; possible D gene TRBD1, 5 bases. From germline, CDR1 is MNHEY and CDR2 SVGAGI. The CDR3 extends over 15 amino acids. V lost 7 bases to trimming and J lost 2 bases, with 17 bases between them. DNA of the CDR3: TGTGCCAGCAATGGGGCCCTAGGCGGACAAGAGACCCAGTACTTC. It is translated as CASNGALGGQETQYF.

V is TRBV7-9 and J is TRBJ2-1; TRBD2 aligns across 10 bases. From germline, CDR1 is SEHNR and CDR2 FQNEAQ (reference sequence). V lost 6 bases to trimming and J lost 8 bases; unmatched junction nucleotides: 13. The CDR3 covers 16 residues. The CDR3 sequence: CASSFLPGLAIDEQFF. The DNA of the CDR3 is TGTGCCAGCAGTTTCCTTCCGGGACTAGCGATCGATGAGCAGTTCTTC.

The gene calls are TRBV4-2 and TRBJ2-1, with TRBD1 identical over 8 bases. V lost 3 bases to trimming and J lost 3 bases; unmatched junction nucleotides: 7. Germline-derived CDR1 and CDR2 are LGHNA and YNFKEQ. The CDR3 length is 16 residues. The CDR3 nucleotides read TGTGCCAGCAGCCATCCGGACAGGGAGCGCTACAATGAGCAGTTCTTC. Translation: CASSHPDRERYNEQFF.

The genes are TRBV14 and TRBJ2-7, with TRBD2 identical over 8 bases. The CDR3 runs to 12 residues. CDR1 is SGHDN and CDR2 is FVKESK in the germline V gene. V was clipped by 2 bases and J by 9 bases; unmatched bases: 3. CDR3 coding DNA: TGTGCCAGCAGCCAAACTAGCGGAGGGCAGTACTTC. Residues: CASSQTSGGQYF.

V usage is TRBV9 and J usage is TRBJ1-4; D remains unclear. The V end lost 3 bases, the J end lost 0 bases, and 9 bases lay between the germline ends. The CDR3 runs 15 residues. CDR1 and CDR2 (germline): SGDLS, YYNGEE. Here the CDR3 reads CASSEWGATNEKLFF. Written as DNA, the CDR3 is TGTGCCAGCAGCGAATGGGGAGCAACTAATGAAAAACTGTTTTTT.

The rearrangement joins TRBV29-1 to TRBJ2-1, with 8 nucleotides matching TRBD2. V lost 3 bases and J lost 6; bases outside the gene matches: 10. The CDR3 spans 15 residues. Germline V gives CDR1 SQVTM, CDR2 ANQGSEA. CDR3 sequence: CSVEKGSGVFNEQFF. CDR3 in DNA: TGCAGCGTTGAGAAGGGTAGCGGGGTATTCAATGAGCAGTTCTTC.

This clone was seen only once. The chain uses TRBV6-5 and TRBJ2-1, with TRBD2 as a possible D gene (5 bases). The V gene lost 6 bases and the J gene lost 0 bases, with 12 bases spanning the gap. CDR3 length: 15 residues. Germline V lookup: CDR1 MNHEY, CDR2 SVGAGI. The CDR3 protein is CASSPGVSSYNEQFF. The CDR3 DNA reads as TGTGCCAGCAGCCCCGGGGTCAGCTCCTACAATGAGCAGTTCTTC.

The rearrangement links TRBV25-1 to TRBJ1-3, with D maybe TRBD1 (6 bases). The CDR3 sequence is 16 residues long. CDR1 is MGHDK and CDR2 is SYGVNS in the germline V gene. V was pared by 0 bases and J by 3 bases, with 12 bases between. The chain's CDR3 is CASSEYGQGSGNTIYF. The CDR3 nucleotides are TGTGCCAGCAGTGAATACGGGCAGGGGAGTGGAAACACCATATATTTT.

This chain links TRBV7-9 with TRBJ1-1, with TRBD1 matching over 9 bases. CDR3 length: 17 residues. The V gene end was trimmed by 5 bases and the J gene end by 3 bases; junction bases not matched to a gene: 13. Per the germline V gene, CDR1 is SEHNR and CDR2 is FQNEAQ (reference sequence). CDR3 residues: CASSDPGQGLLHTEAFF. In nucleotides, the CDR3 is TGTGCCAGCAGCGACCCGGGACAGGGATTACTGCACACTGAAGCTTTCTTT. The complete variable domain, with remaining parts taken from reference TRBV7-9 and TRBJ1-1, reads DTGVSQNPRHKITKRGQNVTFRCDPISEHNRLYWYRQTLGQGPEFLTYFQNEAQLEKSRLLSDRFSAERPKGSFSTLEIQRTEQGDSAMYLCASSDPGQGLLHTEAFFGQGTRLTVV.

The genes are TRBV10-2 and TRBJ2-2, with 9 bases that match TRBD2. The germline V gene has CDR1 WSHSY and CDR2 SAAADI. CDR3 length: 14 amino acids. The V segment lost 6 bases and the J segment 7 bases; nucleotides outside the gene matches: 6. The CDR3 here is CASREREVGGELFF. CDR3 bases: TGCGCCAGCAGAGAGCGGGAGGTTGGCGGGGAGCTGTTTTTT.

J is TRBJ1-3 and V is TRBV4-3; no firm D call. CDR1 is LGHNA, CDR2 YSLEER, per germline. This CDR3 is 14 amino acids long. V was cut by 0 bases and J by 4 bases, with 7 bases left in between. CDR3 loop: CASSQDLTGNTIYF. The CDR3 DNA sequence: TGCGCCAGCAGCCAAGATCTAACGGGAAACACCATATATTTT.

The chain carries TRBV6-5 and TRBJ2-7; 11 bases match TRBD1. This CDR3 comprises 15 residues. Germline CDR1 reads MNHEY; CDR2 reads SVGAGI. The ends lost 6 bases at V and 6 bases at J; junction bases unmatched: 10. CDR3 loop: CASSRTGGMGGEQYF. The CDR3 DNA is TGTGCCAGCAGCCGGACAGGGGGCATGGGGGGCGAGCAGTACTTC.

The genes are TRBV29-1 and TRBJ2-7; no clear D. Trimming pared 6 bases from V and 0 bases from J, leaving 15 bases between. Looked up from germline, CDR1 is SQVTM and CDR2 is ANQGSEA. The CDR3 covers 14 residues. The CDR3 bases are TGCAGCGTCCTCGGAGAGGTCGGCTCCTACGAGCAGTACTTC. Residues: CSVLGEVGSYEQYF.